This T cell receptor (beta chain) was obtained from a study of shared clonotypes between healthy human individuals. Across the study: Each donor's CD8 memory used one plate, CD8 naive two, each CD4 subset three.

CDR3 length: 14 amino acids. The V end lost 1 base, the J end lost 4 bases, and 10 bases lay between the germline ends. Per the germline V gene, CDR1 is MGHRA and CDR2 is YSYEKL. Note on this clone: What it binds is unknown.

The study, taken as a whole, reports: The authors sampled blood alone, and tissue repertoires likely differ. Sorted-subset sequencing, rarefaction showed, was incomplete despite large depth. What limited the represented genetic and exposure-history diversity was the small number of donors.

Profiling relied on immunoSEQ multiplex PCR, and the TCRdb table lists in-frame clones only, not all of them. The sample shows 2 million to 2.5 million clones, 95% of them seen only once. The sample was naive CD4+ T cells sorted from blood. The subset is: CD45RA+ positively selected. The TCR sequence derives from a man between 18 and 29 years old in good health. This chain connects TRBV4-1 to TRBJ2-5; D gene uncertain. The CDR3 sequence: CASSQVSRRETQYF. CDR3 DNA sequence: TGCGCCAGCAGCCAAGTGAGTCGGCGAGAGACCCAGTACTTC.